These 11 T cell receptor beta chains were all obtained from the same sample, sequenced in a study of T-cell memory formation after mild COVID-19. TCRdb re-analysed the 5' RACE reads in MiXCR, keeping a single row per CDR3 protein. The profile shows about 350,000 distinct CDR3 sequences, around 20% of them singletons. Specimen: PBMCs or a T cell subset sorted from them (not recorded which). These receptors came from a man between 18 and 29 years old who had mild COVID-19 (a few samples of this study predate the infection). Cell type and time point are not known.

This clonotype was detected a few times. The rearrangement links TRBV28 to TRBJ1-2; D is unresolved. V shed 8 bases and J shed 5 bases, with 12 bases lying between them. Germline values: CDR1 MDHEN, CDR2 SYDVKM. The CDR3 has 12 amino acids. This CDR3 is CASGGVNYGYTF. CDR3 nucleotides: TGTGCCAGCGGAGGAGTAAATTATGGCTACACCTTC.

The chain employs TRBV20-1 and TRBJ1-3, with D uncertain. CDR1 is DFQATT and CDR2 is SNEGSKA in the germline V gene (reference sequence). The V end was cut by 2 bases, the J end by 1 base, with 15 bases between. The CDR3 contains 16 residues. The CDR3 DNA is TGCAGTGCTAGACCGATCGAGGGATTTTCTGGAAACACCATATATTTT. Translating gives CSARPIEGFSGNTIYF.

This chain links TRBV20-1 with TRBJ2-5; 11 bases fit TRBD2. The germline gives CDR1 DFQATT, CDR2 SNEGSKA (reference sequence). CDR3 size: 15 residues. With V trimmed by 2 bases and J by 5 bases, 7 bases remained unmatched. The CDR3 DNA reads TGCAGTGCTAGACGGGGTAGCGGGGGGGCCGAGACCCAGTACTTC. It is translated as CSARRGSGGAETQYF.

This clonotype has more than one count but fewer than ten. The rearrangement joins TRBV7-3 to TRBJ2-1; tentative D call: TRBD1 (5 bases). The length of the CDR3 is 13 residues. Germline V gene sequence: CDR1 SGHTA, CDR2 FQGTGA. The V end lost 2 bases, the J end lost 5 bases, and 7 bases lay between the germline ends. CDR3 sequence: CASSLDSNNEQFF. For the CDR3, the DNA is TGTGCCAGCAGCTTAGACAGTAACAATGAGCAGTTCTTC.

This clonotype was recorded a few times. The junction differs from germline at one of its ends, possibly a read error. This sequence joins TRBV10-3 and TRBJ2-3; the D gene is possibly TRBD2 (6 bases). Germline assignment: CDR1 ENHRY and CDR2 SYGVKD. This CDR3 is 14 amino acids long. CDR3 loop: CSISDGRGGDTQYF. CDR3 bases: TGTTCCATCAGTGATGGGCGGGGTGGAGATACGCAGTATTTT.

This clonotype turned up a few times. The V gene is TRBV4-1, the J gene TRBJ1-2, with TRBD1 matching 9 bases. This CDR3 has 15 amino acids. V lost 3 bases, J lost 2 bases, and 4 bases stayed unmatched. Germline V gene lookup returns CDR1 MGHRA and CDR2 YSYEKL. The CDR3, as DNA: TGCGCCAGCAGCCATACCGGGACAGGGAACTATGGCTACACCTTC. The encoded protein is CASSHTGTGNYGYTF.

This chain links TRBV4-1 with TRBJ2-7; TRBD2 might be the D (6 bases). Germline V gives CDR1 MGHRA, CDR2 YSYEKL. Between the trimmed V and J ends, which lost 5 bases and 6 bases, there was a span of 17 bases. This CDR3 has 14 amino acids. The CDR3 sequence: CASSSMVGGGEQYV. The CDR3 DNA sequence: TGCGCCAGCAGCTCCATGGTTGGGGGAGGCGAGCAGTACGTC.

The rearrangement joins TRBV7-9 to TRBJ2-7; D is ambiguous. The V gene's germline CDR1 is SEHNR and CDR2 FQNEAQ (reference sequence). The CDR3 sequence is 12 residues long. V was clipped by 5 bases and J by 5 bases, with 10 bases between them. The CDR3 sequence is CASSDLLNEQYV. For the CDR3, the DNA is TGTGCCAGCAGCGATCTCCTGAACGAGCAGTACGTC.

The J gene is TRBJ1-2, the V gene TRBV6-1; no clear D. Germline CDR1 MNHNS, CDR2 SASEGT. The ends were cut back, 4 bases at V and 7 bases at J, with 19 bases in the middle. This CDR3 spans 15 amino acids. This chain's CDR3 is CASSVTGPQEGGYTF. CDR3 DNA: TGTGCCAGCAGTGTTACCGGCCCCCAAGAGGGTGGCTACACCTTC.

The CDR3 reads CASRALLAGPSNTGELFF. The CDR3 DNA reads as TGTGCCAGCCGGGCCCTACTAGCGGGGCCATCGAACACCGGGGAGCTGTTTTTT. The chain carries TRBV11-2 and TRBJ2-2; 10 bases are shared with TRBD2. The CDR3 covers 18 residues. Germline assignment: CDR1 SGHAT and CDR2 FQNNGV. J was trimmed by 0 bases and V by 8 bases; bases with no gene match: 12.

This clonotype occurred once. Relative to the germline gene, one junction end is altered; a read error may explain this. CDR3 residues: CASSLRAYKYGYNF. The CDR3 region has the DNA TGTGCCAGCAGCCTCCGGGCTTACAAGTATGGCTACAACTTC. The chain joins TRBV6-6 to TRBJ1-2; the D is unclear. CDR3 length: 14 amino acids. The germline V gene has CDR1 MNHNY and CDR2 SVGAGI (reference sequence).